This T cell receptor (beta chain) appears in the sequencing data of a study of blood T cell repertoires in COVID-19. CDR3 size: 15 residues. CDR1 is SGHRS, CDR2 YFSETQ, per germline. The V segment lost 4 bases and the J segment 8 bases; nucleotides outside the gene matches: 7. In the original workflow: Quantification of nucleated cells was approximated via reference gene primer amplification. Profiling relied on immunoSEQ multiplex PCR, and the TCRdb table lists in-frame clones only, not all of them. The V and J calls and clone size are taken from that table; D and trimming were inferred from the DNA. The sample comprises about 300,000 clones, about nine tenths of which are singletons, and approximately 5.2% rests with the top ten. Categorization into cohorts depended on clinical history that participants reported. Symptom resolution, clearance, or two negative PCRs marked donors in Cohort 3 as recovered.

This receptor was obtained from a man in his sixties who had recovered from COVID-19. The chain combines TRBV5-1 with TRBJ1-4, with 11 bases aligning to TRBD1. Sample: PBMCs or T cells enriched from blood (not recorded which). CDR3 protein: CASSIGGQGVEKLFF. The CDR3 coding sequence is TGCGCCAGCAGCATCGGGGGACAGGGGGTCGAAAAACTGTTTTTT.